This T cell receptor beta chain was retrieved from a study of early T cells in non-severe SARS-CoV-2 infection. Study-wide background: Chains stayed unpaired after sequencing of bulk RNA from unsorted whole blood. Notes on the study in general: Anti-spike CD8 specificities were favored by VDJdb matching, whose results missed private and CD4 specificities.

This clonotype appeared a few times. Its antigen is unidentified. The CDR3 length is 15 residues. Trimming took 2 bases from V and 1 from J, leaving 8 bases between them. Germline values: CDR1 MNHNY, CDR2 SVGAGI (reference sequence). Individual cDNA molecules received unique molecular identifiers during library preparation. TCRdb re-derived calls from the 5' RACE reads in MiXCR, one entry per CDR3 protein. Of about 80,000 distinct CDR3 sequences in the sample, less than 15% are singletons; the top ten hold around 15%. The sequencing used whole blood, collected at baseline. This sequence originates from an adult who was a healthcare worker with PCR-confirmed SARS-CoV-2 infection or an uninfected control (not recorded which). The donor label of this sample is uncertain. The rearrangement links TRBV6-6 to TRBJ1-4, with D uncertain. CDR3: CASSYGPRTNEKLFF. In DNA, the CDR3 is TGTGCCAGCAGTTACGGGCCGAGAACTAATGAAAAACTGTTTTTT.